These T cell receptor beta chains were read from a single sample in a study of blood T cell repertoires in COVID-19. The method was immunoSEQ multiplex PCR; TCRdb's version includes in-frame clones alone and lacks a portion of them. The sample has 250,000 to 350,000 clones, approximately 85% seen once. What was sequenced was peripheral blood. Receptors were obtained from a human donor with COVID-19, enrolled during active disease. The donor label of this sample is uncertain. CDR3s leave out the opening cysteine and the closing phenylalanine or tryptophan. D genes are given only for firm matches.

d_gene	v_gene	j_gene	CDR3aa
.	TRBV9	TRBJ1-1	ASSVGGRNTEAF
.	TRBV7-9	TRBJ2-1	ASSSTDGDNEQF
.	TRBV4-3	TRBJ1-2	ASSQDLSSFYGYT
.	TRBV28	TRBJ1-2	ASGSYGYT
TRBD1	TRBV5-1	TRBJ2-1	ASSRGLQGADEQF
TRBD1	TRBV12-3/TRBV12-4	TRBJ1-1	ASSPIQGTEAF
.	TRBV5-6	TRBJ1-3	ASSLVASGAGNTIY
.	TRBV19	TRBJ1-6	ASSVARGAGSPLH
.	TRBV28	TRBJ1-2	ASRELREGSYGYT
.	TRBV7-2	TRBJ1-3	ASSPSSGNTIY
.	TRBV29-1	TRBJ1-1	SVPRRGGTEAF
.	TRBV3-1/TRBV3-2	TRBJ1-2	ASSPREPIGNGYT
TRBD1	TRBV5-8	TRBJ2-3	ASSLGGGQGTDTQY
TRBD1	TRBV19	TRBJ2-7	ASTLTGGSYEQY
TRBD1	TRBV7-2	TRBJ1-6	ASSPRGQGNSPLH
TRBD2	TRBV7-8	TRBJ2-1	ASSLSLAGGNEQF
TRBD2	TRBV3-1/TRBV3-2	TRBJ2-7	ASRGTSGAYEQY
TRBD2	TRBV11-2	TRBJ2-1	ASSLQGGSGISSYNEQF
.	TRBV3-1/TRBV3-2	TRBJ1-1	ASSQPQGEAF
.	TRBV7-9	TRBJ2-7	ASSLNTGYRDHEQY
TRBD2	TRBV7-8	TRBJ2-2	ASSLIRGDTGELF
TRBD2	TRBV10-3	TRBJ2-3	AISVTLAGGPNTQY
TRBD1	TRBV28	TRBJ1-2	ASRGDRAYYGYT
.	TRBV4-2	TRBJ2-6	ASSQDQAGLLAGANVLT
.	TRBV28	TRBJ1-1	ASSLGTLTEAF
.	TRBV4-1	TRBJ2-7	ASSQASGTGYEQY
.	TRBV3-1/TRBV3-2	TRBJ1-2	ASSQDPGGEIYGYT
TRBD1	TRBV6-5	TRBJ2-7	ASGNGQASYEQY
.	TRBV9	TRBJ2-5	ASSVGATLQETQY
.	TRBV6-5	TRBJ2-2	ASSPGGPRPGELF
.	TRBV27	TRBJ1-1	ASSLLGVGTEAF
.	TRBV28	TRBJ2-1	ASTLGTGYNEQF
TRBD1	TRBV19	TRBJ1-6	ASSGGQGSSPLH
.	TRBV6-6	TRBJ1-6	ASSPWAPYNSPLH
TRBD2	TRBV19	TRBJ2-4	ASSIDRGGSAKNIQY
TRBD1	TRBV19	TRBJ1-1	ASKAMQGGFEAF
TRBD2	TRBV9	TRBJ2-3	ASSSLGAIAGAGNWDTQY
.	TRBV5-6	TRBJ1-5	ASSLRGSNQPQH
TRBD1	TRBV30	TRBJ2-5	AWRDRGQETQY
TRBD1	TRBV6-5	TRBJ1-1	ASRPPGQGEAF
TRBD2	TRBV9	TRBJ2-1	ASSTRTSGTYNEQF
TRBD1	TRBV19	TRBJ1-5	ASSQGDISNQPQH
.	TRBV6-4	TRBJ1-2	ASSPGTLNPGGYT
.	TRBV12-3/TRBV12-4	TRBJ1-1	ASSLARGAKAF
.	TRBV7-9	TRBJ2-5	ASSLQPGAQETQY
.	TRBV28	TRBJ1-2	ASSLVVNYGYT
.	TRBV21-1	TRBJ2-7	ASSKAPGQGKGYEQY
.	TRBV12-3/TRBV12-4	TRBJ2-4	ASTTKNIQY
.	TRBV15	TRBJ2-3	ATSSTALEAADTQY
.	TRBV7-2	TRBJ1-4	ASSLGQDNEKLF
.	TRBV4-3	TRBJ1-1	ASSLRSTPQKNTEAF
.	TRBV19	TRBJ1-5	ASSTVAGANQPQH
TRBD1	TRBV30	TRBJ1-2	AWSVPTGGRYGYT
TRBD1	TRBV29-1	TRBJ2-4	SGRDSKNIQY
.	TRBV19	TRBJ2-1	ASSMGEANEQF
TRBD2	TRBV5-1	TRBJ2-2	ASSLGPGGTSGELF
.	TRBV28	TRBJ1-2	AGSTQGADYYGYT
.	TRBV6-4	TRBJ1-2	ASSAGAGSYGYT
TRBD2	TRBV27	TRBJ2-1	ASRPSGYNEQF